What follows describes a single T cell receptor (beta chain). The antigen is undetermined. This sample was included in a study of siplizumab effects on memory and regulatory T cells. Findings and limits, study-wide: Naive T cells seemed more diverse than memory cells; they also seemed major alloresponse contributors. Tregs that proliferated in siplizumab cultures did not have their suppressive function confirmed. Researchers could map only a minor fraction of alloreactive clones to unstimulated subsets.

In a few donor pairs, unstimulated naive, memory, effector memory and TEMRA subsets were sequenced. Some clones are missing from TCRdb's copy, which holds only in-frame ones; the method was immunoSEQ multiplex PCR. The data hold over 85,000 clones, with around 97% observed a single time. The CDR3 covers 15 residues. Germline CDR1 KGHSH, CDR2 LQKENI. J gave up 2 bases and V 6 bases, and 8 bases lay outside the gene matches. The sequence derives from a human donor in good health. The sequenced sample consisted of naive CD4+ T cells sorted from blood. The rearrangement links TRBV18 to TRBJ2-3; 7 nucleotides match TRBD1. The CDR3 DNA follows: TGTGCCAGCTCCCACAGGGGCCTTAACACAGATACGCAGTATTTT. Its translation: CASSHRGLNTDTQYF. Variable domain in full (rest from reference TRBV18 and TRBJ2-3): NAGVMQNPRHLVRRRGQEARLRCSPMKGHSHVYWYRQLPEEGLKFMVYLQKENIIDESGMPKERFSAEFPKEGPSILRIQQVVRGDSAAYFCASSHRGLNTDTQYFGPGTRLTVL.